These T cell receptor beta chains were read from a single sample in a study of early T cells in non-severe SARS-CoV-2 infection. TCRdb re-called the 5' RACE reads with MiXCR, one entry per CDR3 protein. The sample has 50,000 to 70,000 distinct CDR3 sequences, roughly 9.7% seen once. The sequenced sample consisted of whole blood. All receptors derive from an adult who was a healthcare worker with PCR-confirmed SARS-CoV-2 infection or an uninfected control (not recorded which). CDR3s include the opening cysteine and the closing phenylalanine or tryptophan. D genes are given only for firm matches. The size field is filled for only some rows; it gives once, few, many or a size class.

TRBJ2-5	TRBD2	many	14	TRBV15	TGTGCCACCAGCAATCGACGGGGAGGGGAGACCCAGTACTTC	CATSNRRGGETQYF
TRBJ1-2	-	-	15	TRBV19	TGTGCCAGTAACCCATCCCCGGGGACTGTCTATGGCTACACCTTC	CASNPSPGTVYGYTF
TRBJ1-2	TRBD1	many	13	TRBV20-1	TGCAGTGTTGAGGGGACAGGGAACTATGGCTACACCTTC	CSVEGTGNYGYTF
TRBJ2-1	-	many	15	TRBV29-1	TGCAGCGTTGAAATGGGGCTAGCAGTTTCCAATGAGCAGTTCTTC	CSVEMGLAVSNEQFF
TRBJ1-1	-	many	11	TRBV29-1	TGCAGCGGATCCTTAGCCACTGAAGCTTTCTTT	CSGSLATEAFF
TRBJ1-4	-	many	15	TRBV15	TGTGCCACCAGCAGATCGACAGCGGCTAATGAAAAACTGTTTTTT	CATSRSTAANEKLFF
TRBJ2-3	-	few	17	TRBV9	TGTGCCAGCAGCCCAACAACCGGGGCACCTAGCACAGATACGCAGTATTTT	CASSPTTGAPSTDTQYF
TRBJ2-7	TRBD1	many	15	TRBV19	TGTGCCAGCCGCGAGCCCGGGACAGGGATCCACGAGCAGTACTTC	CASREPGTGIHEQYF
TRBJ2-6	TRBD1	many	15	TRBV5-1	TGCGCCAGCAGAGGGGGCCTGACTGGGGCCAACGTCCTGACTTTC	CASRGGLTGANVLTF
TRBJ2-7	TRBD1	few	14	TRBV11-1	TGTGCCAGCAGCTGGGACAGGGGAACCTACGAGCAGTACTTC	CASSWDRGTYEQYF
TRBJ1-5	-	many	15	TRBV19	TGTGCCAGTAGTATCCCGGGTTCATGGAATCAGCCCCAGCATTTT	CASSIPGSWNQPQHF
TRBJ2-7	TRBD1	few	16	TRBV6-1	TGTGCCAGCAGTGGAAAGACCGGGACAGGGTCCTACGAGCAGTACTTC	CASSGKTGTGSYEQYF
TRBJ1-5	TRBD1	many	13	TRBV12-3/TRBV12-4	TGTGCCAGCACCACAGGGGATAGGCAGCCCCAGCATTTT	CASTTGDRQPQHF
TRBJ2-2	-	few	13	TRBV11-2	TGTGCCAGCAGCCTCCTGGGGACCGGGGAGCTGTTTTTT	CASSLLGTGELFF
TRBJ2-7	-	-	15	TRBV19	TGTGCCAGTAGTATCGGTCCCGGGGGATATGCCGAGCAGTACTTC	CASSIGPGGYAEQYF
TRBJ2-1	-	few	12	TRBV2	TGTGCCAGCAGGGATGAGGGAAATGAGCAGTTCTTC	CASRDEGNEQFF
TRBJ2-7	TRBD1	many	13	TRBV29-1	TGCAGCGTGAAACCACAGGGGCCCTACGAGCAGTACTTC	CSVKPQGPYEQYF
TRBJ2-7	-	-	15	TRBV7-9	TGTGCCAGCAGCTTAGGACCCCCGGAAACCTACGAGCAGTACTTC	CASSLGPPETYEQYF
TRBJ2-5	-	-	13	TRBV18	TGTGCCAGCTCACCCAGGACACAAGAGACCCAGTACTTC	CASSPRTQETQYF
TRBJ1-2	-	many	13	TRBV27	TGTGCCAGCAGTGGAGGCACAGGGAGGGGCTACACCTTC	CASSGGTGRGYTF
TRBJ2-1	-	-	17	TRBV5-1	TGCGCCAGCAGCTTGGCCGTCGCGCAGCCGACCTACAATGAGCAGTTCTTC	CASSLAVAQPTYNEQFF
TRBJ2-2	TRBD1	many	14	TRBV7-2	TGTGCCAGCAGCTCCAGGGGGCCTGGCGGGGAGCTGTTTTTT	CASSSRGPGGELFF
TRBJ2-1	TRBD2	many	18	TRBV5-1	TGCGCCAGCAGCTGGGGACTAGCGGGATTTACGTCGTACAATGAGCAGTTCTTC	CASSWGLAGFTSYNEQFF
TRBJ2-1	-	-	14	TRBV29-1	TGCAGCGTTGAAGTCAGGAGCTCCTACAATGAGCAGTTCTTC	CSVEVRSSYNEQFF
TRBJ2-5	TRBD2	-	15	TRBV4-2	TGTGCCAGCAGCCAAGAATGGGGGGGTTCGGAGACCCAGTACTTC	CASSQEWGGSETQYF
TRBJ1-2	TRBD1	few	17	TRBV7-3	TGTGCCAGCAGCCCCAGACAGGGGAATAGAGCGAACTATGGCTACACCTTC	CASSPRQGNRANYGYTF
TRBJ1-1	-	many	15	TRBV6-2/TRBV6-3	TGTGCCAGCAGTTACTTCAGGACCGTGAACACTGAAGCTTTCTTT	CASSYFRTVNTEAFF
TRBJ1-1	-	-	11	TRBV25-1	TGTGCCAGCAGAGCACGTGGGGGGGGTTTCTTT	CASRARGGGFF
TRBJ1-1	TRBD1	-	14	TRBV20-1	TGCAGTGCTATCCGGGACAGGGGTAGCACTGAAGCTTTCTTT	CSAIRDRGSTEAFF
TRBJ2-2	TRBD1	-	14	TRBV20-1	TGCAGTGCTTTGGGACAGGGGATCACCGGGGAGCTGTTTTTT	CSALGQGITGELFF
TRBJ2-7	TRBD1	many	13	TRBV6-5	TGTGCCAGCAAGACAGGGGGGTCCTACGAGCAGTACTTC	CASKTGGSYEQYF
TRBJ1-5	-	-	13	TRBV29-1	TGCAGATCCCGGGGAGGGTGCAATCAGCCCCAGCATTTT	CRSRGGCNQPQHF
TRBJ2-1	-	-	14	TRBV5-1	TGCGCCAGCAGCTTGCAGGTTCTAAGCAATGAGCAGTTCTTC	CASSLQVLSNEQFF
TRBJ2-7	-	many	13	TRBV7-2	TGTGCCAGCAGCTTAGCCACAGGGTACGAGCAGTACTTC	CASSLATGYEQYF
TRBJ2-5	-	many	12	TRBV29-1	TGCAGCGTGGGCGGGGCCCAAGAGACCCAGTACTTC	CSVGGAQETQYF
TRBJ2-7	-	-	13	TRBV12-3/TRBV12-4	TGTGCCAGCGTCGGGGGTTCCTCCTACGAGCAGTACTTC	CASVGGSSYEQYF
TRBJ2-3	TRBD1	few	13	TRBV20-1	TGCAGTGCTAGTGCACCTGGACAGGGATCGCAGTATTTT	CSASAPGQGSQYF
TRBJ2-3	-	many	17	TRBV12-3/TRBV12-4	TGTGCCAGCAGCTCTCCATTTGGGCGGGGCAACACAGATACGCAGTATTTT	CASSSPFGRGNTDTQYF
TRBJ1-1	-	-	15	TRBV14	TGTGCCAGCAGCCAAACTAGGCGGGGGGGCACTGAAGCTTTCTTT	CASSQTRRGGTEAFF
TRBJ1-4	-	many	13	TRBV10-3	TGTGCCATCAGTCGGTACTCGAATGAAAAACTGTTTTTT	CAISRYSNEKLFF
TRBJ2-1	-	many	15	TRBV9	TGTGCCAGCAGCGTTGGGAGAAGCTCCTACAATGAGCAGTTCTTC	CASSVGRSSYNEQFF
TRBJ2-2	TRBD2	few	15	TRBV20-1	TGCAGTGCTAGAGCTAGCGGGAGGGTTTCCGGGGAGCTGTTTTTT	CSARASGRVSGELFF
TRBJ1-2	-	many	12	TRBV29-1	TGCAGCGTCCTCCCGCAGACACCCGGCTACACCTTC	CSVLPQTPGYTF
TRBJ2-5	-	-	13	TRBV6-5	TGTGCCAGCATAATTGGCAGCCAAGAGACCCAGTACTTC	CASIIGSQETQYF
TRBJ2-7	-	few	13	TRBV7-2	TGTGCCAGCAGCTTAGAGGAAGGTGGCGAGCAGTACTTC	CASSLEEGGEQYF
TRBJ1-5	-	-	15	TRBV20-1	TGCAGTGCTAGAGATCAGAATGCGGCGGGTCAGCCCCAGCATTTT	CSARDQNAAGQPQHF
TRBJ2-7	-	many	15	TRBV6-2/TRBV6-3	TGTGCCAGCACCCTCATGGGGGCGGCTGGCTACGAGCAGTACTTC	CASTLMGAAGYEQYF
TRBJ2-7	TRBD2	many	17	TRBV7-6	TGTGCCAGCAGCTTTTCTACGGGGCGCGGGGGGTATGACGAGCAGTACTTC	CASSFSTGRGGYDEQYF
TRBJ1-2	-	many	12	TRBV29-1	TGCAGCCTTAGGGACATCAACTATGGCTACACCTTC	CSLRDINYGYTF
TRBJ2-1	TRBD2	many	15	TRBV30	TGTGCCTGGGGGGCTGGGACTAGCGGAAGCAATGAGCAGTTCTTC	CAWGAGTSGSNEQFF
TRBJ2-2	-	many	15	TRBV7-2	TGTGCCAGCAGCTCGAACGGAGGGTACACCGGGGAGCTGTTTTTT	CASSSNGGYTGELFF